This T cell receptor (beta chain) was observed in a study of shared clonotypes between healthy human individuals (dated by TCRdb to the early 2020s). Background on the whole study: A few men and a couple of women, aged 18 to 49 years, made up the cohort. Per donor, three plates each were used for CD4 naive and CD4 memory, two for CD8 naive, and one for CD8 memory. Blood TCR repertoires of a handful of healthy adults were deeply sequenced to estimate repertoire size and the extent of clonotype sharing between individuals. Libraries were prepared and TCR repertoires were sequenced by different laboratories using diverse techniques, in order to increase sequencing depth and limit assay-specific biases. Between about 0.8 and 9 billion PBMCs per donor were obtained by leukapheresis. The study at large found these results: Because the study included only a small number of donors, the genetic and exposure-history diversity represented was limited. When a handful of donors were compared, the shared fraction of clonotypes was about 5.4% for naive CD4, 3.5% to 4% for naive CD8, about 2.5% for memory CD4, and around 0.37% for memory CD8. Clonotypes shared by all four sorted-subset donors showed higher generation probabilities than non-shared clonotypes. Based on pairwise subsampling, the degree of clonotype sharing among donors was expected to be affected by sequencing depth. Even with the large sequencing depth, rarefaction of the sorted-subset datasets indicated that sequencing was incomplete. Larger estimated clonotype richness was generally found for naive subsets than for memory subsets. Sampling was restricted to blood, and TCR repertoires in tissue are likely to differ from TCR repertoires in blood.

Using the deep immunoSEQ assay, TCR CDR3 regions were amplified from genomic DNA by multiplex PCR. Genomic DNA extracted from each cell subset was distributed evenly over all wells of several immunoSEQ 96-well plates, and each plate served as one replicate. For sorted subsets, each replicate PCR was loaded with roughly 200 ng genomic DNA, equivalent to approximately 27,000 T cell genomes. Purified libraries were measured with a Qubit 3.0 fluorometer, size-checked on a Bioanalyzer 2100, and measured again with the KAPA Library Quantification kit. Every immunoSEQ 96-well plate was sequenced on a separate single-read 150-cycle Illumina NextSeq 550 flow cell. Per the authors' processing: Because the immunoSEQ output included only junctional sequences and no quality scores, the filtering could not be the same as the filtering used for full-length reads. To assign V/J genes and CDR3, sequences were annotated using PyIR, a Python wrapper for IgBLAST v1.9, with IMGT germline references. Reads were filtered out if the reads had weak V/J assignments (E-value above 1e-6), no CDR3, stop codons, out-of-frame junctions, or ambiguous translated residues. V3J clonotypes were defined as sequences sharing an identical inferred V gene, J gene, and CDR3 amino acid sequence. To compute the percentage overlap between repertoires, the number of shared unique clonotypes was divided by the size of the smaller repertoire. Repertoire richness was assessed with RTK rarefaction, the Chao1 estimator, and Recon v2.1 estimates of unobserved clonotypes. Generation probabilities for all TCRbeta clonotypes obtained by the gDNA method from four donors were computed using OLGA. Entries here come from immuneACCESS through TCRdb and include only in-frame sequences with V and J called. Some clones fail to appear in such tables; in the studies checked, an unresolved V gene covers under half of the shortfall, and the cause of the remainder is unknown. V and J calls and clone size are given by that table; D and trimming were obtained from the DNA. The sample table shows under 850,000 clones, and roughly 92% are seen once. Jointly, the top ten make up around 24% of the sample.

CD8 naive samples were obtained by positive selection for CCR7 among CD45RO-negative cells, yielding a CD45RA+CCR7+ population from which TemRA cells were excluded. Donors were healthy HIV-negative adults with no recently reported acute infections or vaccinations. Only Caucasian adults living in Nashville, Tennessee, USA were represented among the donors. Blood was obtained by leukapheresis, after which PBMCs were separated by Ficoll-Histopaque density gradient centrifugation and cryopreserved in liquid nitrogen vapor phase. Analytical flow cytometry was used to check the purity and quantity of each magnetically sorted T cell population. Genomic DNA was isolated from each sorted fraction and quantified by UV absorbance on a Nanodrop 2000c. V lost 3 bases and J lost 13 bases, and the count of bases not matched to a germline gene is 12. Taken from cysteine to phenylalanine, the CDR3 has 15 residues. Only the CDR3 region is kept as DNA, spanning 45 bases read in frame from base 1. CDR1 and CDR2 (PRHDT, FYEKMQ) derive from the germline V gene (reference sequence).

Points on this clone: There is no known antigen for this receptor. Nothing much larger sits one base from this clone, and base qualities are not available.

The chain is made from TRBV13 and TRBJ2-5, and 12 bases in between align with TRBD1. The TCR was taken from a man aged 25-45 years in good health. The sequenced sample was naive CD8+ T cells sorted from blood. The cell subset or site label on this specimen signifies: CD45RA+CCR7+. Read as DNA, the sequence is TGTGCCAGCAGCTTTTTAACCCGGGACAGGGGGCCTCTGTACTTC. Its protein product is CASSFLTRDRGPLYF.